Sequencing of this TCR beta chain was carried out in a study of shared clonotypes between healthy human individuals (TCRdb year 2020). In the study overall: A few men and a couple of women, aged 18 to 49 years, made up the cohort. To estimate repertoire size and how much clonotypes are shared between individuals, the study performed deep sequencing of blood TCR repertoires from about 5 healthy adults. To increase sequencing depth and limit assay-specific biases, TCR repertoire library preparation and sequencing were carried out by different laboratories using diverse techniques. Between about 0.85 and 8.9 billion PBMCs per donor were obtained by leukapheresis. For each donor, three plates each were used for CD4 naive and CD4 memory, two plates were used for CD8 naive, and one plate was used for CD8 memory.

Using the deep immunoSEQ assay, TCR CDR3 regions were amplified from genomic DNA by multiplex PCR. Extracted genomic DNA from each cell subset was distributed evenly across all wells of several immunoSEQ 96-well plates, and each plate was treated as a replicate. For sorted subsets, approximately 200 ng of genomic DNA, equivalent to roughly 30,000 T cell genomes, went into each replicate PCR. Purified libraries were measured with a Qubit 3.0 fluorometer, size-checked on a Bioanalyzer 2100, and measured again with the KAPA Library Quantification kit. Every immunoSEQ 96-well plate was sequenced on a separate single-read 150-cycle Illumina NextSeq 550 flow cell. The paper's processing steps were these. Because the immunoSEQ output included only junctional sequences and no quality scores, the filtering could not be the same as the filtering used for full-length reads. To assign V/J genes and CDR3, sequences were annotated against IMGT germline references using PyIR, a Python wrapper for IgBLAST v1.9. Reads were removed for weak V/J assignments (E-value above 1e-6), missing CDR3, stop codons, out-of-frame junctions, or ambiguous translated residues. V3J clonotypes were defined as sequences sharing the same inferred V gene, J gene, and CDR3 amino acid sequence. Percentage overlap between repertoires was computed as shared unique clonotypes divided by the size of the smaller repertoire. RTK rarefaction, the Chao1 estimator, and Recon v2.1 estimates of unobserved clonotypes were used to assess repertoire richness. Generation probabilities for all TCRbeta clonotypes obtained by the gDNA method from a handful of donors were computed using OLGA. The immuneACCESS repertoire file appears here via TCRdb, limited to in-frame rearrangements. These files lack a portion of the clones; in checked studies, under half of the deficit traces to unresolved V genes, and the cause of the others is not known. The V and J calls and the clone size are those of that table, but D and trimming were determined from the DNA. The sample has 1,500,000 or so clones on record, around 97% of them singletons. The ten largest clones represent 1% to 1.5% of the sample.

Healthy HIV-negative adults with no recently reported acute infections or vaccinations were included as donors. Every donor was a Caucasian adult living in Nashville, Tennessee, USA. CD4+ T cells were enriched by magnetic negative selection; naive cells were then positively selected on CD45RA, and the negative fraction formed the memory subset. Blood was collected by leukapheresis, and PBMCs were isolated by Ficoll-Histopaque density gradient centrifugation and then cryopreserved in liquid nitrogen vapor phase. Analytical flow cytometry was used to check the purity and quantity of each magnetically sorted T cell population. Each sorted fraction had its genomic DNA isolated and then quantified by UV absorbance on a Nanodrop 2000c. Overall results and qualifications from the work: Sharing across a few donors was observed for approximately 5% of naive CD4, less than 4% of naive CD8, roughly 2.4% of memory CD4, and around 0.4% of memory CD8 clonotypes. Incomplete sequencing was indicated by rarefaction of sorted-subset datasets, despite the large sequencing depth. Only blood was sampled, and tissue TCR repertoires likely differ from those in blood. Naive subsets generally had larger estimated clonotype richness than memory subsets did. Clonotypes shared by all four sorted-subset donors showed higher generation probabilities than non-shared clonotypes. Pairwise subsampling indicated that sequencing depth was expected to affect the degree of clonotype sharing among donors. The small number of donors limited the genetic and exposure-history diversity represented.

Note on this clone: Its target antigen remains unknown. It has no much larger one-base neighbor in the sample; base qualities were not kept.

The TCR comes from a man aged 25 to 45 in good health. Sequenced material: naive CD4+ T cells sorted from blood. Taken with the paper, the label for cell subset or site translates to: CD45RA+ positively selected.

Read as DNA, the sequence is TGTGCCATCGGGGGGCTGCCCGGGGAGCTGTTTTTT. Translated, it reads CAIGGLPGELFF. Recombination connected TRBV6-1 to TRBJ2-2, with a tentative D gene TRBD2 over 7 matching bases. CDR1 and CDR2 are drawn from the germline V gene: MNHNS, SASEGT. V is reduced by 10 bases and J by 6 bases, leaving a spacing of 12 bases between them. There are 12 amino acids in the CDR3, from cysteine to phenylalanine inclusive. The CDR3 DNA has 36 bases and is translated from base 1.